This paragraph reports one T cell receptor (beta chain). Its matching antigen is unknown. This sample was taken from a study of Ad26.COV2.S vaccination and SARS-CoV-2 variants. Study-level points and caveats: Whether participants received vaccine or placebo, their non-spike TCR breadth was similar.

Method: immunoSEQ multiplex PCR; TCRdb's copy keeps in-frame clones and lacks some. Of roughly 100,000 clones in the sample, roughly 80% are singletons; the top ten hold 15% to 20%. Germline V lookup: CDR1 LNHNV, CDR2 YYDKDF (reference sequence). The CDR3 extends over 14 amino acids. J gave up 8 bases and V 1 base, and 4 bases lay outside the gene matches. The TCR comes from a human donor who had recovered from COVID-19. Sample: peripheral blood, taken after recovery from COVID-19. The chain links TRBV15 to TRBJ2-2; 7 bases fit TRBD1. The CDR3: CATSRVTGPGELFF. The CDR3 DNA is TGTGCCACCAGCAGAGTGACAGGGCCTGGGGAGCTGTTTTTT.